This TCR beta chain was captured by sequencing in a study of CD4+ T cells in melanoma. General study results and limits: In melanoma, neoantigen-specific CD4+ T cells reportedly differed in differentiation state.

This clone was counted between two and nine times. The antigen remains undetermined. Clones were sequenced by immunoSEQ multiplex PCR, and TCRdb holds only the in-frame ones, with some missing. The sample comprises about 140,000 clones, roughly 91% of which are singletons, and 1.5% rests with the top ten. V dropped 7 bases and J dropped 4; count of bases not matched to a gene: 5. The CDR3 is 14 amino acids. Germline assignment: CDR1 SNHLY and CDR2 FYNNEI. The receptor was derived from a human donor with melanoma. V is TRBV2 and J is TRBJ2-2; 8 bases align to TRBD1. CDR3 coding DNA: TGTGCCAGCACCGGACAGGGTGTCACCGGGGAGCTGTTTTTT. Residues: CASTGQGVTGELFF.